This entry lists 27 T cell receptor beta chains sequenced from one sample in a study of cytomegalovirus exposure and HLA in healthy donors. Clones were read by immunoSEQ multiplex PCR, and TCRdb kept only the in-frame ones, dropping some. The sample shows 220,000 or so clones, around nine tenths of them seen only once. Input material: PBMCs. These receptors were obtained from a woman between 18 and 30 years old in good health and CMV-seronegative.

This clone was found once. V usage is TRBV6-6 and J usage is TRBJ2-2; no reliable D call. V shed 2 bases and J shed 6 bases, with 7 bases lying between them. The CDR3 length is 13 residues. Per germline, CDR1 MNHNY and CDR2 SVGAGI (reference sequence). CDR3 DNA sequence: TGTGCCAGCAGTTACCTCGGTCCCGGGGAGCTGTTTTTT. Protein: CASSYLGPGELFF.

This chain links TRBV6-1 with TRBJ1-2, with D perhaps TRBD1 (6 bases). Germline V gives CDR1 MNHNS, CDR2 SASEGT. CDR3 length: 16 residues. V was trimmed by 4 bases and J by 5 bases, leaving 20 bases between them. Here the CDR3 reads CASSVNRAPVGYGYTF. CDR3 DNA sequence: TGTGCCAGCAGTGTGAACAGGGCGCCAGTGGGTTATGGCTACACCTTC.

The chain carries TRBV2 and TRBJ2-2, with 10 bases that match TRBD2. The germline V gene encodes CDR1 SNHLY and CDR2 FYNNEI. The V and J ends lost 2 bases and 3 bases, in that order; junction bases with no gene match: 6. The CDR3 length is 17 residues. For the CDR3, the DNA is TGTGCCAGCAGTGAACCCCGGACTAGCGGTGACACCGGGGAGCTGTTTTTT. Translation: CASSEPRTSGDTGELFF.

The rearrangement joins TRBV7-2 to TRBJ2-1, with 8 bases matching TRBD2. The V gene's germline CDR1 is SGHTA and CDR2 FQGNSA. V gave up 5 bases and J gave up 7 bases; unmatched junction bases: 10. CDR3 length: 15 amino acids. The CDR3 nucleotides read TGTGCCAGCAGCCATCGGAGCGGGAGCTGGAATGAGCAGTTCTTC. Translated: CASSHRSGSWNEQFF.

The rearrangement uses TRBV2 and TRBJ2-1; TRBD2 might be the D (5 bases). The CDR3 totals 15 residues. The V and J ends lost 4 bases and 4 bases respectively, with 14 bases between them. Per the germline V gene, CDR1 is SNHLY and CDR2 is FYNNEI. The CDR3 loop reads CASSGASRSYNEQFF. The CDR3 DNA reads TGTGCCAGCAGTGGGGCTAGCCGGAGTTACAATGAGCAGTTCTTC.

This rearrangement joins TRBV5-6 to TRBJ2-5; D is unclear. CDR1 and CDR2 from the germline V gene are SGHDT and YYEEEE. The CDR3 loop spans 14 amino acids. The germline V and J ends were trimmed by 0 bases and 1 base, with 7 bases remaining between them. The CDR3 DNA is TGTGCCAGCAGCTTGGCTGGCCCCCAAGAGACCCAGTACTTC. Translated: CASSLAGPQETQYF.

This chain joins TRBV11-2 and TRBJ2-5, with a tentative D call TRBD1 (5 bases). Germline-derived CDR1 and CDR2 are SGHAT and FQNNGV. The CDR3 totals 15 residues. V was pared by 2 bases and J by 5 bases, with 15 bases between. CDR3 in DNA: TGTGCCAGCAGCTTAAGAAGGGGCGCCGGGGAGACCCAGTACTTC. It specifies CASSLRRGAGETQYF. The whole variable domain, remainder taken from reference TRBV11-2 and TRBJ2-5, is EAGVAQSPRYKIIEKRQSVAFWCNPISGHATLYWYQQILGQGPKLLIQFQNNGVVDDSQLPKDRFSAERLKGVDSTLKIQPAKLEDSAVYLCASSLRRGAGETQYFGPGTRLLVL.

This clone was seen a single time. V gene TRBV9 combines with J gene TRBJ1-1; 7 nucleotides match TRBD1. With V trimmed by 6 bases and J by 6 bases, 17 bases remained unmatched. This CDR3 region has 16 residues. Germline assignment: CDR1 SGDLS and CDR2 YYNGEE. The CDR3 DNA reads TGTGCCAGCACCCCAGCCTTGGGACAGTTAGGGTCTGAAGCTTTCTTT. Translating gives CASTPALGQLGSEAFF. Combining the CDR3 with reference TRBV9 and TRBJ1-1 gives the whole variable domain DSGVTQTPKHLITATGQRVTLRCSPRSGDLSVYWYQQSLDQGLQFLIQYYNGEERAKGNILERFSAQQFPDLHSELNLSSLELGDSALYFCASTPALGQLGSEAFFGQGTRLTVV.

The chain uses TRBV29-1 and TRBJ1-3; TRBD1 is a possible D gene (6 bases). This CDR3 comprises 14 residues. Germline V gene data show CDR1 as SQVTM and CDR2 as ANQGSEA. Trimming took 4 bases from V and 4 from J, leaving 14 bases between them. The CDR3 reads CSVVLGQLGNTIYF. CDR3 bases: TGCAGCGTTGTTTTGGGACAACTAGGAAACACCATATATTTT.

This chain links TRBV28 with TRBJ2-1, with TRBD2 matching 10 bases. The CDR3 totals 17 residues. Germline CDR1 reads MDHEN; CDR2 reads SYDVKM. Losses at the gene ends were 6 bases for V and 0 bases for J; bases not matched to a gene: 8. The DNA of the CDR3 is TGTGCCAGCAGGGAGCGGGAGGGCCCGAGCTCCTACAATGAGCAGTTCTTC. The encoded protein is CASREREGPSSYNEQFF.

The chain is built from TRBV11-2 and TRBJ1-1; D gene uncertain. This CDR3 is 13 amino acids long. Trimming stripped 1 base from V and 3 bases from J, with 6 bases between. Germline-derived CDR1 and CDR2 are SGHAT and FQNNGV. This CDR3 reads CASSLGADTEAFF. The CDR3 DNA sequence: TGTGCCAGCAGCTTAGGGGCAGACACTGAAGCTTTCTTT.

The chain employs TRBV7-2 and TRBJ1-3; D perhaps matches TRBD1 (5 bases). The CDR3 extends over 16 amino acids. V lost 2 bases and J 0 bases, leaving 11 bases between the germline ends. The germline V gene has CDR1 SGHTA and CDR2 FQGNSA. This CDR3 reads CASSLQGAHSGNTIYF. CDR3 DNA: TGTGCCAGCAGCTTACAGGGCGCCCACTCTGGAAACACCATATATTTT. The full variable domain, completed using reference TRBV7-2 and TRBJ1-3, is GAGVSQSPSNKVTEKGKDVELRCDPISGHTALYWYRQSLGQGLEFLIYFQGNSAPDKSGLPSDRFSAERTGGSVSTLTIQRTQQEDSAVYLCASSLQGAHSGNTIYFGEGSWLTVV.

The chain uses TRBV5-6 and TRBJ1-1; possible D gene TRBD1, 6 bases. There are 14 residues in the CDR3. Germline V lookup: CDR1 SGHDT, CDR2 YYEEEE. V was shortened by 3 bases and J by 3 bases, with 12 bases between the two germline ends. The CDR3 nucleotides read TGTGCCAGCAGCTCGGGGGGCTTTGACACTGAAGCTTTCTTT. It encodes CASSSGGFDTEAFF.

The chain joins TRBV14 to TRBJ2-3; TRBD2 is a possible D gene (5 bases). The CDR3 has 13 amino acids. V was pared by 1 base and J by 6 bases, with 8 bases between. Germline CDR1 and CDR2: SGHDN and FVKESK. The chain's CDR3 is CASSQGPGDTQYF. As DNA, the CDR3 is TGTGCCAGCAGCCAAGGTCCGGGGGATACGCAGTATTTT.

This chain's CDR3 is CASTTTGTSTEAFF. CDR3 DNA sequence: TGTGCCAGCACCACGACAGGAACCTCCACTGAAGCTTTCTTT. The chain recombines TRBV6-5 with TRBJ1-1; the D gene is possibly TRBD1 (6 bases). Germline CDR1 is MNHEY and CDR2 is SVGAGI. This CDR3 is 14 amino acids long. V lost 7 bases and J lost 4, with 16 bases in between.

The V and J genes are TRBV7-2 and TRBJ2-3; perhaps TRBD2 as D (6 bases). The CDR3 totals 15 residues. Germline V lookup: CDR1 SGHTA, CDR2 FQGNSA. Trimming took 4 bases from V and 7 from J, leaving 18 bases between them. The CDR3 sequence: CASSYGADYRYTQYF. The CDR3 DNA reads TGTGCCAGCAGCTACGGAGCGGACTACAGGTATACGCAGTATTTT.

The V gene is TRBV7-8, the J gene TRBJ1-6; D gene ambiguous. Trimming cost V 8 bases and J 8 bases, with 16 bases left between them. Per germline, CDR1 SGHVS and CDR2 FQNEAQ. This CDR3 comprises 14 residues. CDR3 nucleotides: TGTGCCAGCCAGGTTGACGGGAGTTATTCACCCCTCCACTTT. Its translation: CASQVDGSYSPLHF.

The gene calls are TRBV5-4 and TRBJ2-4; TRBD1 aligns across 8 bases. The CDR3 runs 14 residues. Trimming at V came to 4 bases and at J to 3 bases, leaving 3 bases not matched to a gene. The germline gives CDR1 SGHNT, CDR2 YYREEE (reference sequence). In DNA form, the CDR3 reads TGTGCCAGCAGCGCAACAGGGGGCAAAAACATTCAGTACTTC. It is translated as CASSATGGKNIQYF.

The chain joins TRBV5-4 to TRBJ1-1, with no clear D. CDR1 is SGHNT and CDR2 is YYREEE in the germline V gene (reference sequence). This CDR3 region has 14 residues. Trimming took off 2 bases at V and 4 bases at J, with 12 bases between the two ends. For the CDR3, the DNA is TGTGCCAGCAGCTTAACAGTTACGGCCACTGAAGCTTTCTTT. As protein: CASSLTVTATEAFF.

The chain couples TRBV5-1 to TRBJ1-2, with D uncertain. Germline CDR1 reads SGHRS; CDR2 reads YFSETQ. This CDR3 is built from 12 residues. V shed 0 bases and J shed 4 bases, with 4 bases lying between them. This chain's CDR3 is CASSLERYGYTF. CDR3 bases: TGCGCCAGCAGCTTGGAGCGCTATGGCTACACCTTC. Complete variable domain (other parts from reference TRBV5-1 and TRBJ1-2): KAGVTQTPRYLIKTRGQQVTLSCSPISGHRSVSWYQQTPGQGLQFLFEYFSETQRNKGNFPGRFSGRQFSNSRSEMNVSTLELGDSALYLCASSLERYGYTFGSGTRLTVV.

J is TRBJ2-7 and V is TRBV2, with D maybe TRBD1 (5 bases). The CDR3 totals 14 residues. V lost 6 bases, J lost 3 bases, and 15 bases lay in between. Germline V gene lookup returns CDR1 SNHLY and CDR2 FYNNEI. Here the CDR3 DNA reads TGTGCCAGCAGCTTTCAGGGATCGGTCTACGAGCAGTACTTC. The encoded protein is CASSFQGSVYEQYF. The complete variable domain, with remaining parts taken from reference TRBV2 and TRBJ2-7, reads EPEVTQTPSHQVTQMGQEVILRCVPISNHLYFYWYRQILGQKVEFLVSFYNNEISEKSEIFDDQFSVERPDGSNFTLKIRSTKLEDSAMYFCASSFQGSVYEQYFGPGTRLTVT.

The rearrangement links TRBV4-1 to TRBJ1-5; D ambiguous. Trimming took 0 bases from V and 5 from J, leaving 8 bases between them. CDR1 is MGHRA and CDR2 is YSYEKL in the germline V gene. The CDR3 covers 14 residues. CDR3 in DNA: TGCGCCAGCAGCCAAGATACCACTCATCAGCCCCAGCATTTT. Its translation: CASSQDTTHQPQHF.

V gene TRBV11-2 combines with J gene TRBJ2-3; a weak D match, TRBD1 (5 bases). Germline V CDR1 and CDR2: SGHAT, FQNNGV. V was pared by 3 bases and J by 4 bases, with 17 bases between. The CDR3 consists of 16 residues. CDR3 nucleotide sequence: TGTGCCAGCAGCTTTTTCCCGCCTTTAGGGGCAGATACGCAGTATTTT. It yields the protein CASSFFPPLGADTQYF. Complete variable domain (other parts from reference TRBV11-2 and TRBJ2-3): EAGVAQSPRYKIIEKRQSVAFWCNPISGHATLYWYQQILGQGPKLLIQFQNNGVVDDSQLPKDRFSAERLKGVDSTLKIQPAKLEDSAVYLCASSFFPPLGADTQYFGPGTRLTVL.

This chain uses TRBV6-1 with TRBJ1-5; 7 bases map to TRBD1. The CDR3 spans 14 residues. The V and J ends lost 6 bases and 4 bases, in that order; junction bases with no gene match: 6. Germline CDR1 reads MNHNS; CDR2 reads SASEGT. The CDR3 loop reads CASRTQGGNQPQHF. The CDR3 DNA reads TGTGCCAGCAGGACCCAGGGGGGTAATCAGCCCCAGCATTTT.

Here the CDR3 DNA reads TGTGCCAGCAGCTCCCTAGCGGGCACAGATACGCAGTATTTT. Amino acids: CASSSLAGTDTQYF. The genes are TRBV5-6 and TRBJ2-3, with 7 nucleotides matching TRBD2. J gave up 1 base and V 3 bases, and 2 bases lay outside the gene matches. CDR3 size: 14 residues. Germline V gene lookup returns CDR1 SGHDT and CDR2 YYEEEE. Full variable domain (missing parts from reference TRBV5-6 and TRBJ2-3): DAGVTQSPTHLIKTRGQQVTLRCSPKSGHDTVSWYQQALGQGPQFIFQYYEEEERQRGNFPDRFSGHQFPNYSSELNVNALLLGDSALYLCASSSLAGTDTQYFGPGTRLTVL.

The genes are TRBV28 and TRBJ1-5, with D possibly being TRBD1 (5 bases). V dropped 0 bases and J dropped 4 bases, with 13 bases sitting between them. The length of the CDR3 is 16 residues. Germline CDR1 reads MDHEN; CDR2 reads SYDVKM. CDR3: CASSLCSRVGNQPQHF. The CDR3, as DNA: TGTGCCAGCAGTTTATGTTCCAGGGTGGGAAATCAGCCCCAGCATTTT.

The chain recombines TRBV30 with TRBJ2-7; perhaps TRBD1 as D (5 bases). Germline V CDR1 and CDR2: GTSNPN, SVGIG (reference sequence). This CDR3 region has 14 residues. Trimming cost V 0 bases and J 2 bases, with 11 bases left between them. CDR3: CAWSVPGATYEQYF. The CDR3 DNA reads TGTGCCTGGAGTGTACCTGGGGCCACCTACGAGCAGTACTTC.